Below, 26 T cell receptor beta chains from the same sample are listed, as sequenced in a study of cytomegalovirus exposure and HLA in healthy donors (dated by TCRdb to 2016 to 2017). The library was built by means of the immunoSEQ multiplex PCR assay. For the multiplex PCR, a mixture combining 60 forward primers for TCR Vbeta segments and 13 reverse primers for TCR Jbeta segments was used. The table comes from immuneACCESS by way of TCRdb, which keeps in-frame sequences with V and J called. Part of the clones is missing from these tables; in studies checked, under half for an unresolved V gene and the rest for unknown reasons. The table for this sample lists tens of thousands of clones; 60% to 80% of them were counted only once. The ten largest clones capture approximately 16% of the sample. The sequenced material came from PBMCs. The receptor set was obtained from a woman aged 50 to 65 in good health and CMV-seropositive.

The rearrangement uses TRBV28 and TRBJ1-2; D is ambiguous. Per the germline V gene, CDR1 is MDHEN and CDR2 is SYDVKM. This CDR3 is 14 amino acids long. Trimming stripped 4 bases from V and 8 bases from J, with 17 bases between. The CDR3, as DNA: TGTGCCAGCAGTTCGCCATCCCTCCTATGGGGCTACACCTTC. Encoded protein: CASSSPSLLWGYTF.

This clone was detected once. This sequence joins TRBV14 and TRBJ1-4; D gene unclear. V lost 5 bases to trimming and J lost 12 bases, with 22 bases between them. This CDR3 has 15 amino acids. Germline assignment: CDR1 SGHDN and CDR2 FVKESK. The CDR3 sequence is CASSYLNGRVAELFF. In DNA, the CDR3 is TGTGCCAGCAGCTACCTCAATGGTCGAGTGGCGGAACTGTTTTTT.

The chain links TRBV28 to TRBJ1-4; D is undetermined. The V gene lost 10 bases and the J gene lost 0 bases, with 12 bases spanning the gap. CDR3 size: 14 residues. Germline lookup yields CDR1 MDHEN and CDR2 SYDVKM. The CDR3 nucleotides read TGTGCCACCAGCGTATATGCAACTAATGAAAAACTGTTTTTT. Its protein product is CATSVYATNEKLFF.

The chain recombines TRBV28 with TRBJ1-1, with TRBD1 matching 9 bases. Germline values: CDR1 MDHEN, CDR2 SYDVKM. After removal of 7 bases from V and 5 bases from J, the junction contained 14 bases not matched to a gene. This CDR3 is 16 amino acids long. CDR3 coding DNA: TGTGCCAGCACCGGACCGGGGGGACAGGGAACGACTGAAGCTTTCTTT. Residues: CASTGPGGQGTTEAFF. The full variable domain, in which reference TRBV28 and TRBJ1-1 provide the parts outside the CDR3, is DVKVTQSSRYLVKRTGEKVFLECVQDMDHENMFWYRQDPGLGLRLIYFSYDVKMKEKGDIPEGYSVSREKKERFSLILESASTNQTSMYLCASTGPGGQGTTEAFFGQGTRLTVV.

As for this clone: Other nucleotide sequences in the sample specify the same CDR3. The chain is built from TRBV28 and TRBJ2-3; no definite D call. V was shortened by 3 bases and J by 6 bases, with 4 bases between the two germline ends. This CDR3 contains 11 residues. CDR1 is MDHEN, CDR2 SYDVKM, per germline. CDR3 residues: CASSFLDTQYF. The CDR3 DNA sequence: TGTGCCAGCAGTTTCCTTGATACGCAGTATTTT.

V gene TRBV11-3 combines with J gene TRBJ2-2, with 8 bases matching TRBD1. Germline assignment: CDR1 SGHNT and CDR2 YENEEA. The CDR3 runs 17 residues. V was clipped by 5 bases and J by 7 bases; unmatched bases: 15. The CDR3 coding sequence is TGTGCCAGCAGCCAAAAGGTCGGACAGGGCGATGGCGGGGAGCTGTTTTTT. The encoded protein is CASSQKVGQGDGGELFF.

This clone was recorded only once. The chain is built from TRBV27 and TRBJ2-3; D remains ambiguous. Germline V lookup: CDR1 MNHEY, CDR2 SMNVEV (reference sequence). Trimming pared 2 bases from V and 2 bases from J, leaving 5 bases between. The CDR3 totals 13 residues. CDR3 sequence (DNA): TGTGCCAGCAGTTTAGGCTTCACAGATACGCAGTATTTT. Protein: CASSLGFTDTQYF.

The rearrangement joins TRBV5-1 to TRBJ1-1; D might be TRBD1 (5 bases). V was pared by 2 bases and J by 0 bases, with 14 bases between. The CDR3 is made up of 16 amino acids. The germline V gene encodes CDR1 SGHRS and CDR2 YFSETQ. The CDR3, as DNA: TGCGCCAGCAGCTTCGGGTGGGGCAGCTTGAACACTGAAGCTTTCTTT. It codes for CASSFGWGSLNTEAFF. Combining the CDR3 with reference TRBV5-1 and TRBJ1-1 gives the whole variable domain KAGVTQTPRYLIKTRGQQVTLSCSPISGHRSVSWYQQTPGQGLQFLFEYFSETQRNKGNFPGRFSGRQFSNSRSEMNVSTLELGDSALYLCASSFGWGSLNTEAFFGQGTRLTVV.

The gene calls are TRBV9 and TRBJ2-7; 7 nucleotides agree with TRBD2. The ends lost 0 bases at V and 5 bases at J; junction bases unmatched: 14. The CDR3 sequence is 17 residues long. In germline, CDR1 is SGDLS, CDR2 YYNGEE. CDR3 nucleotide sequence: TGTGCCAGCAGCGTAGGCCTACTAGGCGGGAGTGCCAACGAGCAGTACTTC. This codes for CASSVGLLGGSANEQYF.

The table lists this clone with a few counts. J is TRBJ1-1 and V is TRBV13; 7 bases agree with TRBD1. Germline trimming cut 6 bases from V and 4 bases from J; bases unmatched to any gene: 17. This CDR3 has 17 amino acids. CDR1 is PRHDT and CDR2 is FYEKMQ in the germline V gene (reference sequence). For the CDR3, the DNA is TGTGCCAGCAGACCCACCCACAGGGGCCTAGATCGCACTGAAGCTTTCTTT. Translating gives CASRPTHRGLDRTEAFF.

The V gene is TRBV7-2, the J gene TRBJ1-1, with D tentatively TRBD1 (5 bases). V lost 4 bases and J lost 0, with 18 bases in between. The CDR3 extends over 17 amino acids. Looked up from germline, CDR1 is SGHTA and CDR2 is FQGNSA. CDR3: CASSSRTLWGVNTEAFF. Written as DNA, the CDR3 is TGTGCCAGCAGCTCCCGGACTCTCTGGGGGGTGAACACTGAAGCTTTCTTT.

About this clone: One end of the junction fails to match germline, which may point to a read error. The chain joins TRBV7-7 to TRBJ2-1, with 11 bases that match TRBD1. This CDR3 has 15 amino acids. Germline CDR1 and CDR2: SSHAT and FNYEAQ (reference sequence). CDR3 in amino acids: CASSLGTGGSGEQFF. Here the CDR3 DNA reads TGTGCTAGCAGCCTCGGGACAGGGGGATCTGGTGAGCAGTTCTTC.

This rearrangement joins TRBV11-2 to TRBJ1-3; no reliable D call. The germline gives CDR1 SGHAT, CDR2 FQNNGV. The V and J ends lost 4 bases and 15 bases respectively, with 22 bases between them. The CDR3 spans 14 residues. The CDR3 DNA is TGTGCCAGCAGCTCGCCCCGCCGACCGAGCCGGAGATATTTT. Translating gives CASSSPRRPSRRYF. The whole variable domain, filled in from reference TRBV11-2 and TRBJ1-3, reads EAGVAQSPRYKIIEKRQSVAFWCNPISGHATLYWYQQILGQGPKLLIQFQNNGVVDDSQLPKDRFSAERLKGVDSTLKIQPAKLEDSAVYLCASSSPRRPSRRYFGEGSWLTVV.

The rearrangement joins TRBV6-5 to TRBJ1-1; D remains unclear. This CDR3 is 13 amino acids long. Trimming cost V 4 bases and J 3 bases, with 9 bases left between them. CDR1 and CDR2 from the germline V gene are MNHEY and SVGAGI. The CDR3 loop is CASSFQEHTEAFF. As DNA, the CDR3 is TGTGCCAGCAGTTTTCAAGAGCACACTGAAGCTTTCTTT.

The V call is TRBV6-5, the J call TRBJ2-7; the match to TRBD1 covers 9 bases. The V and J ends lost 4 bases and 5 bases, in that order; junction bases with no gene match: 12. Per germline, CDR1 MNHEY and CDR2 SVGAGI. The CDR3 runs 16 residues. CDR3 DNA sequence: TGTGCCAGCAGTTCACCCCCCGGACAGGGGTTTAACGAGCAGTACTTC. Translating it yields CASSSPPGQGFNEQYF.

This clone was observed a few times. This chain connects TRBV4-1 to TRBJ2-2; a weak D match, TRBD2 (5 bases). Germline CDR1 reads MGHRA; CDR2 reads YSYEKL. The CDR3 runs to 15 residues. Trimming pared 1 base from V and 6 bases from J, leaving 12 bases between. DNA of the CDR3: TGCGCCAGCAGCCAAGTGGACCGGCGGGCCGGGGAGCTGTTTTTT. Amino acids: CASSQVDRRAGELFF.

This chain's CDR3 is CASSPTSGTDTQYF. DNA of the CDR3: TGCGCCAGCAGCCCTACTAGCGGCACAGATACGCAGTATTTT. This chain links TRBV5-1 with TRBJ2-3, with TRBD2 matching over 7 bases. Germline lookup yields CDR1 SGHRS and CDR2 YFSETQ. CDR3 length: 14 amino acids. The junction had 3 bases not matched to a gene; V was cut back by 4 bases and J by 1 base. The variable domain in full, with the rest retrieved from reference TRBV5-1 and TRBJ2-3, is KAGVTQTPRYLIKTRGQQVTLSCSPISGHRSVSWYQQTPGQGLQFLFEYFSETQRNKGNFPGRFSGRQFSNSRSEMNVSTLELGDSALYLCASSPTSGTDTQYFGPGTRLTVL.

The V gene is TRBV11-3, the J gene TRBJ2-1, with 10 bases that match TRBD1. Looked up from germline, CDR1 is SGHNT and CDR2 is YENEEA. The length of the CDR3 is 17 residues. The trim removed 1 base at V and 6 bases at J, leaving 9 bases unmatched. The CDR3 spells CASSLAVGTGVGNEQFF. CDR3 bases: TGTGCCAGCAGCTTAGCCGTCGGGACAGGGGTAGGCAATGAGCAGTTCTTC.

V is TRBV6-5 and J is TRBJ1-1; perhaps TRBD1 as D (5 bases). The V gene lost 2 bases and the J gene lost 8 bases, with 9 bases spanning the gap. Germline CDR1 reads MNHEY; CDR2 reads SVGAGI. The CDR3 extends over 12 amino acids. Written as DNA, the CDR3 is TGTGCCAGCAGTTACGTAGGGGCAGAAGCTTTCTTT. Translation: CASSYVGAEAFF.

This sequence joins TRBV7-9 and TRBJ1-4; D is uncertain. V was clipped by 0 bases and J by 5 bases, with 10 bases between them. CDR3 length: 15 amino acids. Germline V CDR1 and CDR2: SEHNR, FQNEAQ (reference sequence). The CDR3, as DNA: TGTGCCAGCAGCTTAGCGCGGGCGGAAAATGAAAAACTGTTTTTT. The encoded protein is CASSLARAENEKLFF.

The rearrangement links TRBV5-6 to TRBJ2-7; 9 nucleotides align to TRBD2. The CDR3 sequence is 14 residues long. CDR1 and CDR2 from the germline V gene are SGHDT and YYEEEE. Trimming took 0 bases from V and 3 from J; bases not matched to a gene: 1. CDR3 protein: CASSLGLADYEQYF. CDR3 DNA sequence: TGTGCCAGCAGCTTGGGACTAGCGGACTACGAGCAGTACTTC.

V gene TRBV5-3 combines with J gene TRBJ1-1; D possibly corresponds to TRBD1 (6 bases). Being an ORF, TRBV5-3 has a function that is uncertain. This CDR3 has 15 residues. The V end lost 2 bases, the J end lost 0 bases, and 11 bases lay between the germline ends. The CDR3 loop reads CARSLVGHMNTEAFF. The CDR3 bases are TGTGCCAGAAGCTTAGTGGGACACATGAACACTGAAGCTTTCTTT.

This clone was counted a single time. This rearrangement joins TRBV27 to TRBJ2-1; the match to TRBD2 covers 13 bases. Germline loops: CDR1 MNHEY, CDR2 SMNVEV (reference sequence). V gave up 7 bases and J gave up 0 bases; unmatched junction bases: 18. This CDR3 region has 21 residues. The CDR3 nucleotides read TGTGCCAGCACCTCCAATAGAGGACTAGCGGGAGCCCCGACCTCCTACAATGAGCAGTTCTTC. It translates to CASTSNRGLAGAPTSYNEQFF.

CDR3 residues: CASSLLAGALETQYF. CDR3 nucleotide sequence: TGTGCCAGCAGCCTGTTAGCGGGAGCTTTGGAGACCCAGTACTTC. The chain is built from TRBV14 and TRBJ2-5; 9 nucleotides agree with TRBD2. This CDR3 has 15 amino acids. Germline CDR1 SGHDN, CDR2 FVKESK. The J segment lost 5 bases and the V segment lost 4 bases, leaving 8 bases of the junction unmatched.

The chain is built from TRBV28 and TRBJ2-7, with D maybe TRBD2 (5 bases). The CDR3 has 14 residues. Trimming cost V 3 bases and J 8 bases, with 17 bases left between them. CDR1 and CDR2 from the germline V gene are MDHEN and SYDVKM. The CDR3 reads CASSLTNLYHKQYF. The CDR3 region has the DNA TGTGCCAGCAGTTTGACTAACCTGTATCATAAGCAGTACTTC.

The DNA of the CDR3 is TGTGCCAGCAGCAAAGTGGTAGACCCCGGGGCAGATACGCAGTATTTT. Translated, it gives CASSKVVDPGADTQYF. The V call is TRBV21-1, the J call TRBJ2-3; the tabulated D call, TRBD2, remains unverified against the DNA. TRBV21-1 is reported as a pseudogene. This CDR3 is 16 amino acids long.